The clone carrying this T cell receptor (beta chain) was found a few times. Its antigen is not identified. Only in-frame clones appear in the TCRdb table, and some are missing; sequencing was by immunoSEQ multiplex PCR. The data show 100,000 to 150,000 clones, 90% to 95% seen once. These data belong to a study of T cell responses to AZD1222 COVID-19 vaccine. Regarding the study as a whole: Baseline testing showed seropositivity in only a handful of AZD1222 recipients. When two AZD1222 doses had been given, Spike-specific TCR breadth and depth rose.

The receptor was derived from an adult in good health. Sequencing was performed on peripheral blood, taken on day 0 of AZD1222 vaccination.

CDR3 DNA: TGTGCCAGCAGCCAAGAAGTGGGGACAGGGGCTAATCAGCCCCAGCATTTT. Its protein is CASSQEVGTGANQPQHF. This chain uses TRBV3-1 (or the pseudogene TRBV3-2) with TRBJ1-5; 10 bases align to TRBD1. Germline CDR1 LGHDT, CDR2 YNNKEL (reference sequence). CDR3 length: 17 amino acids. V trimming: 0 bases; J trimming: 4 bases; junction bases outside the gene matches: 6.